The 14 T cell receptor beta chains below come from one sample, sequenced in a study of post-analysis software for immune sequencing data. Findings and caveats of the study: Controls had lower frequencies than patients of 4 or 5 TRBV segments, which included TRBV5-6, TRBV5-1 and TRBV20-1.

Included in the TCR beta cDNA libraries were unique molecular identifiers. TCRdb itself ran the PCR reads through MiXCR, one entry per CDR3 protein. The repertoire includes fewer than 850,000 distinct CDR3 sequences, more than 45% of them detected once, and roughly 4.9% sits in the top ten. These receptors lack a known antigen. Material for sequencing was blood. The receptors were sampled from a girl aged 5-17 years with multiple sclerosis.

This clonotype was counted only a few times. This chain connects TRBV6-2 or TRBV6-3 to TRBJ2-1; D gene ambiguous. This CDR3 spans 11 amino acids. Trimming cost V 8 bases and J 8 bases, with 10 bases left between them. In germline, CDR1 is MNHEY, CDR2 SVGEGT. CDR3 sequence: CASSNGHEQFF. The DNA of the CDR3 is TGTGCCAGCTCCAACGGGCATGAGCAGTTCTTC.

This clonotype has a handful of counts. CDR3 in amino acids: CASSFSRREERRYF. Here the CDR3 DNA reads TGTGCCAGCAGTTTCTCAAGGCGGGAGGAACGGCGGTACTTC. The chain has TRBV28 and TRBJ2-7; TRBD2 aligns across 8 bases. Germline V gene data show CDR1 as MDHEN and CDR2 as SYDVKM. CDR3 length: 14 residues. J was trimmed by 12 bases and V by 3 bases; bases with no gene match: 13.

V usage is TRBV5-5 and J usage is TRBJ1-5; 8 bases line up with TRBD1. This CDR3 region has 15 residues. After removal of 6 bases from V and 1 base from J, the junction contained 6 bases not matched to a gene. The germline gives CDR1 SGHKS, CDR2 YYEKEE (reference sequence). The CDR3 loop is CASKTGAGSNQPQHF. CDR3 sequence (DNA): TGTGCCAGCAAGACAGGGGCAGGAAGCAATCAGCCCCAGCATTTT.

In its sample, this clonotype was seen a few times. V and J are TRBV7-6 and TRBJ1-4; 7 nucleotides line up with TRBD1. Losses at the gene ends were 5 bases for V and 6 bases for J; bases not matched to a gene: 3. This CDR3 spans 13 amino acids. CDR1 is SGHVS, CDR2 FNYEAQ, per germline. CDR3 residues: CASSRTGYEKLFF. DNA of the CDR3: TGTGCCAGCAGCAGGACAGGTTATGAAAAACTGTTTTTT.

This sequence joins TRBV7-2 and TRBJ2-4; tentative D call: TRBD2 (6 bases). The J call may be mistaken, given a closer DNA end match to TRBJ2-7. The germline V gene encodes CDR1 SGHTA and CDR2 FQGNSA. The length of the CDR3 is 16 residues. The CDR3 bases are TGTGCCAGCAGCTCCGGGACTTCCCTCCGCTCGGGCGAGCAGTACTTC. Its translation is CASSSGTSLRSGEQYF.

The chain uses TRBV24-1 and TRBJ2-4; 8 bases line up with TRBD1. The DNA end is more similar to TRBJ2-5, so the J call may be wrong. Germline V gives CDR1 KGHDR, CDR2 SFDVKD. The CDR3 has 15 amino acids. The CDR3 coding sequence is TGTGCCACCAGTGATCCCGACAGGGGTTCGGAGACCCAGTACTTC. It codes for CATSDPDRGSETQYF.

This sequence joins TRBV20-1 and TRBJ2-1; 8 bases fit TRBD2. CDR3 length: 15 residues. Germline assignment: CDR1 DFQATT and CDR2 SNEGSKA (reference sequence). The V and J ends lost 5 bases and 2 bases, in that order; junction bases with no gene match: 8. The CDR3 protein is CSASPATSAYNEQFF. CDR3 coding DNA: TGCAGTGCTTCCCCCGCGACTAGCGCCTACAATGAGCAGTTCTTC.

This clonotype was picked up a small number of times. This CDR3 reads CASSQEGQAPGYEQYF. The CDR3 DNA reads TGTGCCAGCAGCCAAGAAGGTCAGGCCCCCGGGTACGAGCAGTACTTC. This chain joins TRBV3-1 and TRBJ2-7; D not resolved. The germline gives CDR1 LGHDT, CDR2 YNNKEL (reference sequence). V was cut by 0 bases and J by 4 bases, with 16 bases left in between. The CDR3 extends over 16 amino acids.

The genes are TRBV27 and TRBJ2-4, with a possible D match to TRBD2 (5 bases). The end of the DNA is better explained by TRBJ2-7, so the J call may be wrong. The germline CDR1 and CDR2 sequences are MNHEY and SMNVEV (reference sequence). This CDR3 has 13 residues. CDR3 nucleotide sequence: TGTGCCAGCAGTTTAGGAGGTGGCAACGAGCAGTACTTC. Protein sequence: CASSLGGGNEQYF.

The chain carries TRBV12-3 or TRBV12-4 and TRBJ2-1, with 11 bases matching TRBD2. The length of the CDR3 is 14 residues. J was trimmed by 15 bases and V by 5 bases; bases with no gene match: 12. DNA of the CDR3: TGTGCCAGCAGTGGGTTCGGGACTAGCGGCTCCCGGTTCTTC. Translation gives CASSGFGTSGSRFF.

This clonotype was counted only a few times. The CDR3 region is CATSRDRGLAGDQETQYF. The CDR3 bases are TGTGCCACCAGCAGAGATCGGGGACTAGCGGGAGATCAAGAGACCCAGTACTTC. The chain recombines TRBV15 with TRBJ2-5, with 14 bases matching TRBD2. CDR1 and CDR2 from the germline V gene are LNHNV and YYDKDF (reference sequence). This CDR3 region has 18 residues. V dropped 0 bases and J dropped 2; count of bases not matched to a gene: 5.

About this clonotype: The junction departs from germline at one end; a sequencing error may be responsible. This chain's CDR3 is CASSYLGTGAYNEQFF. Here the CDR3 DNA reads TGTGCCAGCAGTTACCTCGGGACAGGGGCTTACAATGAGCAATTCTTC. The chain joins TRBV6-5 to TRBJ2-1; 10 bases match TRBD1. CDR1 and CDR2 from the germline V gene are MNHEY and SVGAGI. The CDR3 totals 16 residues.

The chain is built from TRBV29-1 and TRBJ2-7; 11 bases map to TRBD1. V shed 7 bases, J shed 2 bases, and the junction held 10 bases outside the gene matches. Looked up from germline, CDR1 is SQVTM and CDR2 is ANQGSEA. The CDR3 is 15 amino acids. CDR3 coding DNA: TGCAGCGCCTCGCCCGGGGGACAGGGGGCCTACGAGCAGTACTTC. Encoded protein: CSASPGGQGAYEQYF.

The V and J genes are TRBV5-1 and TRBJ2-7; TRBD1 matches at 10 bases. After removal of 0 bases from V and 2 bases from J, the junction contained 2 bases not matched to a gene. The CDR3 covers 15 residues. Germline V gene sequence: CDR1 SGHRS, CDR2 YFSETQ. The CDR3 protein is CASSLEGQGPYEQYF. As DNA, the CDR3 is TGCGCCAGCAGCTTGGAGGGACAGGGGCCCTACGAGCAGTACTTC.